What follows are 22 T cell receptor beta chains derived from one specimen sequenced in a study of a mutant IDH1 vaccine in newly diagnosed glioma (dated by TCRdb to about 2021). Reading the label with the study, this specimen's time point is: week 11, during vaccination. Each vaccine dose was 300 ug of a 20-mer mutant IDH1 peptide in Montanide, given subcutaneously with topical imiquimod. No antigen has been assigned to these receptors. Receptor amplification or capture employed the immunoSEQ multiplex PCR assay. TCRdb stores this immuneACCESS table with in-frame sequences only. Part of the clones is absent; in the studies checked, under half of the shortfall reflects unresolved V genes, and no reason is known for the rest. Recorded for this sample are 50,000 to 65,000 clones; 91% of them occurred a single time. The ten largest clonotypes hold 2.4% of the sample. This specimen was PBMCs, taken from a glioma patient whose treatment included an IDH1 peptide vaccine. The receptors shown here come from a man aged 50 or older with glioma.

This CDR3 reads CASSGGGPETQYF. Written as DNA, the CDR3 is TGTGCCAGCAGTGGAGGGGGGCCGGAGACCCAGTACTTC. The V call is TRBV7-3, the J call TRBJ2-5; D assignment may be TRBD1 or TRBD2 (6 bases each). Trimming took off 6 bases at V and 5 bases at J, with 13 bases between the two ends. The CDR3 extends over 13 amino acids. CDR1 SGHTA and CDR2 FQGTGA come from the germline V gene. Variable domain in full (rest from reference TRBV7-3 and TRBJ2-5): GAGVSQTPSNKVTEKGKYVELRCDPISGHTALYWYRQSLGQGPEFLIYFQGTGAADDSGLPNDRFFAVRPEGSVSTLKIQRTERGDSAVYLCASSGGGPETQYFGPGTRLLVL.

CDR3 loop: CASGFSNGQGSNQPQHF. As DNA, the CDR3 is TGTGCTAGTGGTTTCTCCAACGGGCAGGGGAGCAATCAGCCCCAGCATTTT. This chain joins TRBV12-5 and TRBJ1-5, with D tentatively TRBD1 (6 bases). Deletions cut 3 bases from V and 1 base from J, with 16 bases between. Germline V gene sequence: CDR1 LGHNT, CDR2 FRNRAP. CDR3 length: 17 amino acids.

This clone was counted once. The chain employs TRBV19 and TRBJ2-3; D unresolved. Trimming took 5 bases from V and 0 from J, leaving 9 bases between them. Germline-derived CDR1 and CDR2 are LNHDA and SQIVND (reference sequence). The CDR3 runs 14 residues. CDR3 DNA: TGTGCCAGTAGTCAACGGTCTAGCACAGATACGCAGTATTTT. Translated, it gives CASSQRSSTDTQYF.

This rearrangement joins TRBV7-6 to TRBJ2-7; D is ambiguous. Germline V gene sequence: CDR1 SGHVS, CDR2 FNYEAQ. The CDR3 is 16 amino acids. V shed 2 bases and J shed 3 bases, with 17 bases lying between them. CDR3 protein: CASSLTAPGTHYEQYF. DNA for the CDR3: TGTGCCAGCAGCTTAACAGCCCCGGGCACCCACTACGAGCAGTACTTC.

The chain couples TRBV4-1 to TRBJ2-1, with a tentative D call TRBD2 (6 bases). Germline values: CDR1 MGHRA, CDR2 YSYEKL. The length of the CDR3 is 13 residues. Trimming cost V 4 bases and J 6 bases, with 10 bases left between them. In DNA form, the CDR3 reads TGCGCCAGCAGCCTGGGACTTCGCAATGAGCAGTTCTTC. This sequence encodes CASSLGLRNEQFF.

The chain recombines TRBV7-9 with TRBJ1-3; a possible D gene is TRBD1 (5 bases). The CDR3 runs 16 residues. CDR1 is SEHNR, CDR2 FQNEAQ, per germline (reference sequence). The germline V and J ends were trimmed by 0 bases and 1 base, with 10 bases remaining between them. The CDR3: CASSLAGGGSGNTIYF. The CDR3 coding sequence is TGTGCCAGCAGCTTAGCCGGGGGGGGGTCTGGAAACACCATATATTTT.

V gene TRBV6-6 combines with J gene TRBJ2-7; TRBD1 agrees at 10 bases. The CDR3 runs to 14 residues. CDR1 is MNHNY, CDR2 SVGAGI, per germline (reference sequence). V dropped 6 bases and J dropped 0; count of bases not matched to a gene: 2. CDR3 in amino acids: CASSRQGASYEQYF. The CDR3, as DNA: TGTGCCAGCAGCCGACAGGGGGCCTCCTACGAGCAGTACTTC.

This clone was detected once. The V and J genes are TRBV28 and TRBJ1-1; perhaps TRBD1 as D (5 bases). The CDR3 sequence is 12 residues long. Trimming stripped 3 bases from V and 5 bases from J, with 7 bases between. Germline values: CDR1 MDHEN, CDR2 SYDVKM. In DNA form, the CDR3 reads TGTGCCAGCAGTTTCCAGGGAACTGAAGCTTTCTTT. Translated: CASSFQGTEAFF.

The chain links TRBV27 to TRBJ1-3, with TRBD1 matching over 9 bases. V shed 9 bases and J 0 bases; nucleotides not matched to a gene: 6. CDR3 length: 15 residues. Germline CDR1 reads MNHEY; CDR2 reads SMNVEV (reference sequence). The CDR3 loop is CASKGDRDSGNTIYF. The CDR3 nucleotides read TGTGCCAGTAAGGGGGACAGGGACTCTGGAAACACCATATATTTT.

The chain links TRBV2 to TRBJ2-1; TRBD1 matches 9 bases. V dropped 3 bases and J dropped 5; count of bases not matched to a gene: 11. The CDR3 sequence is 17 residues long. Germline CDR1 and CDR2: SNHLY and FYNNEI. CDR3 nucleotide sequence: TGTGCCAGCAGTGAGCCGGGACAGGGTCTCCGGGACAATGAGCAGTTCTTC. Translated: CASSEPGQGLRDNEQFF.

This clone was observed a few times. The J gene is TRBJ2-5, the V gene TRBV4-2, with D perhaps matching TRBD1 (5 bases). CDR3 length: 15 amino acids. Germline assignment: CDR1 LGHNA and CDR2 YNFKEQ. V was pared by 3 bases and J by 5 bases, with 16 bases between. CDR3 bases: TGTGCCAGCAGCCACCCGGACACCCTTAGGGAGACCCAGTACTTC. It translates to CASSHPDTLRETQYF.

The rearrangement links TRBV11-3 to TRBJ1-1; D is perhaps TRBD1 (6 bases). Germline V gene lookup returns CDR1 SGHNT and CDR2 YENEEA. The CDR3 has 15 amino acids. The V end lost 0 bases, the J end lost 2 bases, and 10 bases lay between the germline ends. CDR3 sequence (DNA): TGTGCCAGCAGCTTAGATCCGGGGGGCAACACTGAAGCTTTCTTT. The encoded protein is CASSLDPGGNTEAFF.

The V call is TRBV5-4, the J call TRBJ2-6, with D unresolved. The CDR3 sequence is 16 residues long. The germline gives CDR1 SGHNT, CDR2 YYREEE (reference sequence). V shed 1 base and J shed 0 bases, with 8 bases lying between them. CDR3 in DNA: TGTGCCAGCAGCTTGTTGGGAAGCTCTGGGGCCAACGTCCTGACTTTC. Protein sequence: CASSLLGSSGANVLTF. The entire variable domain, with the rest obtained from reference TRBV5-4 and TRBJ2-6, is as follows: ETGVTQSPTHLIKTRGQQVTLRCSSQSGHNTVSWYQQALGQGPQFIFQYYREEENGRGNFPPRFSGLQFPNYSSELNVNALELDDSALYLCASSLLGSSGANVLTFGAGSRLTVL.

The chain recombines TRBV9 with TRBJ2-4, with 9 bases lining up with TRBD1. Trimming took 4 bases from V and 8 from J; bases not matched to a gene: 10. The CDR3 is made up of 15 amino acids. The germline CDR1 and CDR2 sequences are SGDLS and YYNGEE. Here the CDR3 reads CASSPTGGSVDIQYF. CDR3 DNA: TGTGCCAGCAGCCCCACAGGGGGCTCGGTAGACATTCAGTACTTC.

The rearrangement joins TRBV11-2 to TRBJ1-1; no clear D. Germline CDR1 and CDR2: SGHAT and FQNNGV. V lost 1 base, J lost 1 base, and 4 bases lay in between. This CDR3 has 13 amino acids. CDR3 bases: TGTGCCAGCAGCTTAGTTCCGAACACTGAAGCTTTCTTT. It codes for CASSLVPNTEAFF.

This sequence joins TRBV30 and TRBJ1-5, with D hard to call. From germline, CDR1 is GTSNPN and CDR2 SVGIG (reference sequence). There are 14 residues in the CDR3. V gave up 2 bases and J gave up 1 base, with 9 bases separating them. The CDR3 sequence is CAWSRHYSNQPQHF. CDR3 nucleotide sequence: TGTGCCTGGAGTAGACACTACAGCAATCAGCCCCAGCATTTT.

The genes are TRBV7-2 and TRBJ2-2; either TRBD1 or TRBD2 may supply D (5 bases each). The CDR3 runs 16 residues. V was cut by 2 bases and J by 6 bases, with 16 bases left in between. The germline V gene encodes CDR1 SGHTA and CDR2 FQGNSA. CDR3 nucleotides: TGTGCCAGCAGCTTACTTGGGACCAAGGTCCCCGGGGAGCTGTTTTTT. This gives the protein CASSLLGTKVPGELFF.

This chain uses TRBV28 with TRBJ1-1, with D possibly matching TRBD1 (6 bases). Trimming stripped 10 bases from V and 0 bases from J, with 12 bases between. Germline V gives CDR1 MDHEN, CDR2 SYDVKM. The CDR3 consists of 13 residues. The CDR3 reads CAISGDMNTEAFF. CDR3 nucleotide sequence: TGTGCCATTTCAGGGGACATGAACACTGAAGCTTTCTTT.

In its sample, this clone was seen once. The chain recombines TRBV10-2 with TRBJ2-5; D might be TRBD1 (6 bases). This CDR3 has 12 residues. The V and J ends lost 9 bases and 5 bases respectively, with 13 bases between them. The germline V gene encodes CDR1 WSHSY and CDR2 SAAADI. CDR3 nucleotides: TGCGCCAGTGGGACATTCGGGGAGACCCAGTACTTC. It specifies CASGTFGETQYF.

This chain links TRBV27 with TRBJ1-1, with no clear D. The CDR3 loop spans 14 amino acids. Germline assignment: CDR1 MNHEY and CDR2 SMNVEV (reference sequence). V lost 0 bases and J 8 bases, leaving 13 bases between the germline ends. The CDR3, as DNA: TGTGCCAGCAGTTTATCCCCGGACGGGCGAGAAGCTTTCTTT. Protein product: CASSLSPDGREAFF.

V gene TRBV5-1 combines with J gene TRBJ2-3; possibly TRBD1 for D (6 bases). The CDR3 consists of 15 residues. The ends were cut back, 2 bases at V and 11 bases at J, with 21 bases in the middle. Per the germline V gene, CDR1 is SGHRS and CDR2 is YFSETQ. CDR3 protein: CASSLGRAAETGQYF. The CDR3 region has the DNA TGCGCCAGCAGCTTAGGGCGGGCCGCTGAGACAGGGCAGTATTTT. The full variable domain, in which reference TRBV5-1 and TRBJ2-3 provide the parts outside the CDR3, is KAGVTQTPRYLIKTRGQQVTLSCSPISGHRSVSWYQQTPGQGLQFLFEYFSETQRNKGNFPGRFSGRQFSNSRSEMNVSTLELGDSALYLCASSLGRAAETGQYFGPGTRLTVL.

This chain connects TRBV27 to TRBJ2-1, with 7 bases matching TRBD1. CDR1 and CDR2 (germline): MNHEY, SMNVEV (reference sequence). With 3 bases clipped from V and 4 bases from J, the junction kept 9 bases outside the gene matches. CDR3 length: 16 amino acids. The CDR3 bases are TGTGCCAGCAGTTTCCGACAGGGTGGGTATTACAATGAGCAGTTCTTC. Its protein product is CASSFRQGGYYNEQFF.